This is a list of T cell receptor beta chains from one sample in a study of blood T cell repertoires in COVID-19. The assay was immunoSEQ multiplex PCR, and TCRdb's table has in-frame clones only and misses some. This sample has 200,000 to 250,000 clones, with 70% to 85% found just once. Sequencing was done on a sample of peripheral blood. These receptors were taken from a woman of 80 years or more with COVID-19, enrolled during active disease. The CDR3 runs from the conserved cysteine through the conserved F or W.

TRBJ1-4	TRBV28	CASSRQGPEKLFF
TRBJ1-2	TRBV11-2	CASSPGGAYGYTF
TRBJ1-2	TRBV5-1	CASSLVSSASYGYTF
TRBJ2-1	TRBV10-3	CAIRRDSNNEQFF
TRBJ1-5	TRBV21-1	CAKSSGHRQPQHF
TRBJ1-2	TRBV6-5	CASSFQQGLGYTF
TRBJ2-5	TRBV5-4	CASSTPGQGQETQYF
TRBJ1-2	TRBV24-1	CATSEGDGYTF
TRBJ1-5	TRBV19	CASIGVGERDQPQHF
TRBJ1-2	TRBV5-5	CASSWPTGNYGYTF
TRBJ2-2	TRBV28	CASLSSGGYTGELFF
TRBJ2-7	TRBV10-3	CAISPSVDEQYF
TRBJ1-4	TRBV24-1	CATSDTGGHEKLFF
TRBJ1-2	TRBV28	CASSLVSYGYTF
TRBJ1-2	TRBV12-3/TRBV12-4	CASSRSPYGYTF
TRBJ2-1	TRBV7-8	CASSLAAGGSYNEQFF
TRBJ1-2	TRBV19	CASTPSPGQNYGYTF
TRBJ1-4	TRBV5-4	CASSLERRGEKLFF
TRBJ2-7	TRBV9	CASSAGGPSSYEQYF
TRBJ1-1	TRBV2	CASSSDRGSDEAFF
TRBJ1-6	TRBV5-1	CASSLDSNSPLHF
TRBJ1-1	TRBV2	CASKRGGTEAFF
TRBJ1-5	TRBV4-1	CASSQEGEGSQHF
TRBJ2-7	TRBV19	CASSPGTSGRAYEQYF
TRBJ1-3	TRBV18	CASSPWGRNTIYF
TRBJ2-2	TRBV7-6	CASSLAQTNTGELFF
TRBJ2-7	TRBV28	CASSGQGYEQYF
TRBJ1-4	TRBV7-2	CASSLNGGGNEKLFF
TRBJ2-3	TRBV14	CASSRGAGVNTDTQYF
TRBJ1-2	TRBV6-5	CASSYSRQGTYGYTF
TRBJ2-7	TRBV2	CASSGTGAGEQYF
TRBJ2-7	TRBV5-5	CASSVNQGYEQYF
TRBJ2-1	TRBV5-4	CASSKTGAGNEQFF
TRBJ2-6	TRBV25-1	CASSPQVGANVLTF
TRBJ1-1	TRBV7-9	CASSRGGAATEAFF
TRBJ2-2	TRBV5-6	CASSPRQGPGELFF
TRBJ1-5	TRBV3-1/TRBV3-2	CASSRTGGLQPQHF
TRBJ1-2	TRBV9	CASSLTPQDSHNYGYTF
TRBJ2-7	TRBV9	CASSFGGDLGYEQYF
TRBJ2-7	TRBV5-4	CASSLEVRGPREQYF
TRBJ2-1	TRBV24-1	CATSRGGQDEQFF
TRBJ2-5	TRBV18	CASSPNGGETQYF
TRBJ1-5	TRBV7-8	CASSSDRGLSRLQPQHF
TRBJ2-1	TRBV5-1	CASSLQRAGDLRDNEQFF